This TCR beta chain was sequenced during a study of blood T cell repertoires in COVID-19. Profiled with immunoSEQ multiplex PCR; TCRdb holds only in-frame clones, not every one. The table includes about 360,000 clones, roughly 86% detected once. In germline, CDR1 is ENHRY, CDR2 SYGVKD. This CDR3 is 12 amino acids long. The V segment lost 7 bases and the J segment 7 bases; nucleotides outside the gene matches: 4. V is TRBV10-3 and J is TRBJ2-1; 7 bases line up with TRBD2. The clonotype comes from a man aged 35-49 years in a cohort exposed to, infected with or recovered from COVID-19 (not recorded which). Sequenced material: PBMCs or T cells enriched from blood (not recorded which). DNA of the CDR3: TGTGCCATCACGGGGGGAGGAAATGAGCAGTTCTTC. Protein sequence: CAITGGGNEQFF.